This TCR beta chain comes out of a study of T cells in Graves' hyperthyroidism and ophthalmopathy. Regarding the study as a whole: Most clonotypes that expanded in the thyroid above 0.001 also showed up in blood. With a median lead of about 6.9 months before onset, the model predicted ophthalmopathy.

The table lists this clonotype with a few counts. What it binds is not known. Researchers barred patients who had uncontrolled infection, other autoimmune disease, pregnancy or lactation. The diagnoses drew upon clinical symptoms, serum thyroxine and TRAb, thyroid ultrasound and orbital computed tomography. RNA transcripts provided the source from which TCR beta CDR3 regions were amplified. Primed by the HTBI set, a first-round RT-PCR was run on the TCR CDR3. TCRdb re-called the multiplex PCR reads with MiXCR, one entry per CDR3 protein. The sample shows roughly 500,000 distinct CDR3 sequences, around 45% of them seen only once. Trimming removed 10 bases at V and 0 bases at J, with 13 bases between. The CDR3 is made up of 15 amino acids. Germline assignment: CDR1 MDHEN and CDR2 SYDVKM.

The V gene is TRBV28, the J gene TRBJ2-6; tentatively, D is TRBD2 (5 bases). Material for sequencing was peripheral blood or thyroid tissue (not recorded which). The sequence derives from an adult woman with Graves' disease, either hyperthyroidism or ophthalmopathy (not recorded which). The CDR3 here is CATGVPGSGANVLTF. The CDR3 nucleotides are TGTGCCACCGGGGTCCCTGGCTCTGGGGCCAACGTCCTGACTTTC.